These 13 T cell receptor beta chains came from one sample sequenced in a study of glioma-infiltrating T cells after dendritic cell vaccination. TCRdb's copy holds only in-frame clones and misses some; the assay was immunoSEQ multiplex PCR. The sample lists 35,000 to 40,000 clones, about 80% occurring once. The sample here was blood, taken before dendritic cell vaccination. The source is a human donor with glioblastoma.

The chain recombines TRBV29-1 with TRBJ2-1, with D unclear. Trimming shortened V by 1 base and J by 0 bases, and 7 bases separated the two germline ends. CDR3 length equals 14 residues. Germline values: CDR1 SQVTM, CDR2 ANQGSEA. CDR3 sequence: CSVEGGSSYNEQFF. The CDR3, as DNA: TGCAGCGTTGAAGGCGGAAGCTCCTACAATGAGCAGTTCTTC.

The table lists this clone with a few counts. The chain recombines TRBV4-1 with TRBJ1-4, with D possibly matching TRBD1 (5 bases). The CDR3 consists of 17 residues. V lost 0 bases, J lost 1 base, and 12 bases lay in between. The germline gives CDR1 MGHRA, CDR2 YSYEKL. CDR3 in amino acids: CASSQEAGRGTNEKLFF. The CDR3 nucleotides read TGCGCCAGCAGCCAAGAGGCGGGGAGGGGAACTAATGAAAAACTGTTTTTT.

The chain recombines TRBV6-1 with TRBJ1-2; maybe TRBD1 (5 bases). The V end lost 0 bases, the J end lost 4 bases, and 18 bases lay between the germline ends. This CDR3 spans 17 amino acids. CDR1 is MNHNS and CDR2 is SASEGT in the germline V gene. The CDR3 DNA reads TGTGCCAGCAGTGAAGCTATTCTCAGGGATCGATTCTATGGCTACACCTTC. Its protein product is CASSEAILRDRFYGYTF.

The rearrangement links TRBV5-1 to TRBJ1-1, with TRBD1 matching 12 bases. Germline V gene lookup returns CDR1 SGHRS and CDR2 YFSETQ. The CDR3 sequence is 14 residues long. V trimming: 4 bases; J trimming: 4 bases; junction bases outside the gene matches: 2. CDR3 DNA: TGCGCCAGCAGCCAGGGACAGGGGGCCACTGAAGCTTTCTTT. Translated, it gives CASSQGQGATEAFF.

The chain's CDR3 is CASSIGDSPYEQYF. The CDR3 nucleotides read TGTGCCAGTAGTATTGGGGACAGTCCATACGAGCAGTACTTC. The J gene is TRBJ2-7, the V gene TRBV19; 7 bases align to TRBD1. The CDR3 runs to 14 residues. The germline V gene has CDR1 LNHDA and CDR2 SQIVND (reference sequence). V dropped 3 bases and J dropped 4; count of bases not matched to a gene: 6.

J is TRBJ1-5 and V is TRBV19; D perhaps matches TRBD1 (5 bases). Germline assignment: CDR1 LNHDA and CDR2 SQIVND (reference sequence). The length of the CDR3 is 15 residues. Trimming left V 5 bases short and J 4 bases short, with 15 bases between. In nucleotides, the CDR3 is TGTGCCAGTAGTTTCGGATCAGGGCATAATCAGCCCCAGCATTTT. Translating gives CASSFGSGHNQPQHF.

This chain joins TRBV6-5 and TRBJ1-1; 9 bases agree with TRBD1. V lost 5 bases and J lost 6; bases outside the gene matches: 10. This CDR3 is 15 amino acids long. Germline V gene sequence: CDR1 MNHEY, CDR2 SVGAGI. CDR3 amino acids: CASSPPRDRASEAFF. CDR3 nucleotide sequence: TGTGCCAGCAGTCCGCCCCGGGACAGGGCTTCTGAAGCTTTCTTT.

The chain has TRBV5-4 and TRBJ2-3; 7 bases are shared with TRBD1. Per germline, CDR1 SGHNT and CDR2 YYREEE (reference sequence). V was pared by 3 bases and J by 5 bases, with 6 bases of the junction left unmatched. The CDR3 length is 14 residues. The CDR3 nucleotides read TGTGCCAGCAGCTACGGGACAGTGGGAGATACGCAGTATTTT. Translation gives CASSYGTVGDTQYF.

The chain is built from TRBV5-6 and TRBJ1-6; TRBD1 aligns across 9 bases. The CDR3 consists of 17 residues. Germline CDR1 SGHDT, CDR2 YYEEEE. The trim removed 1 base at V and 7 bases at J, leaving 9 bases unmatched. CDR3 coding DNA: TGTGCCAGCAGCTTGATACGGGGACAGGGCAAAAATTCACCCCTCCACTTT. Protein product: CASSLIRGQGKNSPLHF.

The chain couples TRBV10-3 to TRBJ2-1; 9 nucleotides match TRBD2. In germline, CDR1 is ENHRY, CDR2 SYGVKD. V dropped 0 bases and J dropped 3; count of bases not matched to a gene: 3. This CDR3 is built from 16 residues. In DNA, the CDR3 is TGTGCCATCAGTGAGTCGAGCGGGGGGCTCTACAATGAGCAGTTCTTC. Translated, it gives CAISESSGGLYNEQFF.

The rearrangement links TRBV4-3 to TRBJ2-3; TRBD2 matches 10 bases. Unmatched junction bases numbered 16, after V lost 4 bases and J lost 3 bases. CDR1 and CDR2 (germline): LGHNA, YSLEER. CDR3 length: 19 residues. CDR3 region: CASSPLASGGATGTDTQYF. The CDR3 DNA sequence: TGCGCCAGCAGCCCCCTGGCGAGCGGGGGGGCTACTGGGACAGATACGCAGTATTTT.

This clone was observed a few times. The chain links TRBV30 to TRBJ2-2, with 8 bases matching TRBD1. The V gene end was trimmed by 5 bases and the J gene end by 5 bases; junction bases not matched to a gene: 7. The CDR3 length is 14 residues. Germline-derived CDR1 and CDR2 are GTSNPN and SVGIG (reference sequence). The CDR3, as DNA: TGTGCCTGGGGTCACAGGGGGAGGACCGGGGAGCTGTTTTTT. Encoded protein: CAWGHRGRTGELFF.

The chain joins TRBV7-2 to TRBJ2-3; 11 bases are shared with TRBD2. Germline loops: CDR1 SGHTA, CDR2 FQGNSA. This CDR3 has 14 residues. The V gene end was trimmed by 9 bases and the J gene end by 7 bases; junction bases not matched to a gene: 9. The CDR3 loop is CASARSSGGYTQYF. The CDR3 DNA reads as TGTGCCAGTGCTAGGTCTAGCGGGGGGTATACGCAGTATTTT.